This T cell receptor beta chain was sequenced for a study of blood T cell repertoires in COVID-19. Germline CDR1 and CDR2: SGDLS and YYNGEE. The CDR3 covers 15 residues. J gave up 4 bases and V 3 bases, and 8 bases lay outside the gene matches. Generated by immunoSEQ multiplex PCR, the TCRdb table keeps only in-frame clones and is missing some. The sample lists about 280,000 clones, about nine tenths occurring once. The chain employs TRBV9 and TRBJ1-2; 8 nucleotides match TRBD1. The origin of this receptor is a woman aged 50 to 60 who had recovered from COVID-19. The sequencing input was peripheral blood. CDR3 DNA: TGTGCCAGCAGCGCCTCAGGGGGCCCTATCTATGGCTACACCTTC. Translating it yields CASSASGGPIYGYTF.